A selection of T cell receptor beta chains follows, all from one sample in a study of identical twins. A single record per CDR3 protein comes from TCRdb applying MiXCR to the 5' RACE reads. The data hold some 96,000 distinct CDR3 sequences, with about 6.1% observed a single time. Input material: memory T cells sorted from blood. These receptors were taken from a woman aged 50 to 65 in good health. Both conserved end residues are part of each CDR3. A D gene is named only where the DNA matches it firmly. Expanded clones are given a class, and other clones once, few, many or no size at all.

d_call,j_call,clone_size,v_call,cdr3_nt,cdr3_aa
TRBD1,TRBJ2-5,many,TRBV12-3/TRBV12-4,TGTGCCAGCAGTTTGGGGCGCAGGGGGCCCCGGTACTTC,CASSLGRRGPRYF
TRBD2,TRBJ2-1,many,TRBV5-1,TGCGCCAGCAGCCCGGGACTAGCGGTAAACAATGAGCAGTTCTTC,CASSPGLAVNNEQFF
NA,TRBJ1-1,few,TRBV7-3,TGTGCCAGCAGCTTAATGGCCCAAGGCACTGAAGCTTTCTTT,CASSLMAQGTEAFF
NA,TRBJ2-7,NA,TRBV14,TGTGCCAGCAGCCAATACCAGTCCTACGAGCAGTACTTC,CASSQYQSYEQYF
NA,TRBJ1-1,many,TRBV12-3/TRBV12-4,TGTGCCAGCAGTTCCGTCTCTAGGGACACTGAAGCTTTCTTT,CASSSVSRDTEAFF
NA,TRBJ1-1,many,TRBV28,TGTGCCAGCAGTTTATTGGGCAGGACCGTTGGGGCTTTCTTT,CASSLLGRTVGAFF
TRBD1,TRBJ1-5,NA,TRBV11-2,TGTGCCAGCAGCACCGGACAGGGGGCGGGTCAGCCCCAGCATTTT,CASSTGQGAGQPQHF
NA,TRBJ2-5,few,TRBV12-5,TGTGCTAGTGGAACCCACACGGTAGGGACCCAGTACTTC,CASGTHTVGTQYF
NA,TRBJ2-7,many,TRBV20-1,TGCAGTGCTACCGAGGGTTACGAGCAGTACTTC,CSATEGYEQYF
TRBD1,TRBJ1-6,many,TRBV6-1,TGTGCCAGCAGTGAAGGGACAGGGGGCAATTCACCCCTCCACTTT,CASSEGTGGNSPLHF
NA,TRBJ2-2,many,TRBV20-1,TGCAGTGCTCTTCCGGGACTTAACACCGGGGAGCTGTTTTTT,CSALPGLNTGELFF
NA,TRBJ1-3,many,TRBV12-3/TRBV12-4,TGTGCCAGCCGGCCCGGTAGCTCTGGAAACACCATATATTTT,CASRPGSSGNTIYF
TRBD2,TRBJ2-2,many,TRBV7-3,TGTGCCAGCAGCCCTCGGACTAGCGGGACGTTCGCGAACACCGGGGAGCTGTTTTTT,CASSPRTSGTFANTGELFF
NA,TRBJ2-5,NA,TRBV2,TGTGCCAGCAGTGAAGATGGCAGGGGCCATACCAACCAAGAGACCCAGTACTTC,CASSEDGRGHTNQETQYF
NA,TRBJ2-7,NA,TRBV7-8,TGTGCCAGCAGCTTAGACGGCAGGGTAGCCGAGCAGTACTTC,CASSLDGRVAEQYF
TRBD1,TRBJ2-4,many,TRBV12-3/TRBV12-4,TGTGCCAGCGGGGGCACCGGGACAGGGAGCACCCAGGGCAAAAACATTCAGTACTTC,CASGGTGTGSTQGKNIQYF
NA,TRBJ2-3,many,TRBV29-1,TGCAGCGTTGAAGCAATGGGCGGGAATATGGGGGATACGCAGTATTTT,CSVEAMGGNMGDTQYF
NA,TRBJ2-1,NA,TRBV11-3,TGTGCCAGCAGCTTCGCTACCTATGACAGGACTACAATAGTTAATGAGCAGTTCTTC,CASSFATYDRTTIVNEQFF
TRBD1,TRBJ1-1,medium-sized,TRBV4-1,TGCGCCAGCAGCCCAAGTCCCGGGACAGGGATGAGCACTGAAGCTTTCTTT,CASSPSPGTGMSTEAFF
TRBD1,TRBJ1-3,many,TRBV15,TGTGCCACCAGCCCAGGGGGAAGGTCTGGAAACACCATATATTTT,CATSPGGRSGNTIYF
NA,TRBJ2-1,many,TRBV11-3,TGTGCCAGCAGCCCACTAGCTCGTAGAGCCGAGCAGTTCTTC,CASSPLARRAEQFF
NA,TRBJ2-1,many,TRBV5-1,TGCGCCAGCAGCTTGGAACAGGGTAGCTACAATGAGCAGTTCTTC,CASSLEQGSYNEQFF
TRBD1,TRBJ1-3,many,TRBV30,TGTGCCTGGAGTCGGGACAGCGGCTCTGGAAACACCATATATTTT,CAWSRDSGSGNTIYF
TRBD2,TRBJ2-1,many,TRBV7-3,TGTGCCAGCAGCTTAACCGGGACTAGCGATGAGCAGTTCTTC,CASSLTGTSDEQFF
NA,TRBJ2-3,many,TRBV21-1,TGTGCCAGCAGCAACCCTTCTAGCGGGAGTATCGCAGATACGCAGTATTTT,CASSNPSSGSIADTQYF
NA,TRBJ2-2,NA,TRBV7-2,TGTGCCAGCAGCTTAGGGGGAAGAACCGGGGAGCTGTTTTTT,CASSLGGRTGELFF
NA,TRBJ1-2,many,TRBV19,TGTGCCACATACATGGCTGGCTACACCTTC,CATYMAGYTF
NA,TRBJ1-1,NA,TRBV5-1,TGCGCCAGCAGCTTGGTCGGATTGAACACTGAAGCTTTCTTT,CASSLVGLNTEAFF
NA,TRBJ2-2,many,TRBV5-1,TGCGCCAGCAGCCCCGAGACAGACACCGGGGAGCTGTTTTTT,CASSPETDTGELFF